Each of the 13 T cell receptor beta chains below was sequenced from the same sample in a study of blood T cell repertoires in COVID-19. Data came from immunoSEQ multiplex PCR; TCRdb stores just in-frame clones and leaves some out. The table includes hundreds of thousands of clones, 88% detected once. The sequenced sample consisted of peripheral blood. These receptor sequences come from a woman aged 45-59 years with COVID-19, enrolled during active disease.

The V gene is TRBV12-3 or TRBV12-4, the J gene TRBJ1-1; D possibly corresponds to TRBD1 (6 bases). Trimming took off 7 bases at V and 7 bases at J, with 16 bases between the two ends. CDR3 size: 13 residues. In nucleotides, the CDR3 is TGTGCCAGCACTTCCCTTGTGGACAGTGAAGCTTTCTTT. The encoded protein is CASTSLVDSEAFF.

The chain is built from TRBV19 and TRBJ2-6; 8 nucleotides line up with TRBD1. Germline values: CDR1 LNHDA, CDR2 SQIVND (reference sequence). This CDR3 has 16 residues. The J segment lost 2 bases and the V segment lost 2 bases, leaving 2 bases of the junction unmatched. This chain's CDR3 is CASSITTGAGANVLTF. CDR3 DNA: TGTGCCAGTAGTATAACGACAGGGGCTGGGGCCAACGTCCTGACTTTC.

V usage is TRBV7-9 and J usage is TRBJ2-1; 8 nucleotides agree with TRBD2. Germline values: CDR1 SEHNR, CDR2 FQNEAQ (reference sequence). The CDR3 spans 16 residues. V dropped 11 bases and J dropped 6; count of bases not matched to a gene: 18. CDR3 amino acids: CAVKGGSGDNSNEQFF. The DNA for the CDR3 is TGTGCCGTCAAGGGTGGTAGCGGGGATAATAGCAATGAGCAGTTCTTC.

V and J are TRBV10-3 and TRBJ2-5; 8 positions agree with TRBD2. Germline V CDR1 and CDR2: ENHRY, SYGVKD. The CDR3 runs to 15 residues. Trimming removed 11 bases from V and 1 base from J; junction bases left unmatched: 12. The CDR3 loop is CASSPAGGAQETQYF. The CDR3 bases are TGTGCCTCGTCCCCGGCGGGGGGTGCCCAAGAGACCCAGTACTTC.

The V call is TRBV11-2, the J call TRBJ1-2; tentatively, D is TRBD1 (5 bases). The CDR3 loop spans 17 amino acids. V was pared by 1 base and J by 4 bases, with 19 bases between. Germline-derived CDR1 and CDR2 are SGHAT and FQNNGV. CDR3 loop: CASSLAGGGPRRYGYTF. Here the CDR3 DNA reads TGTGCCAGCAGCTTAGCGGGGGGAGGCCCGCGGCGCTATGGCTACACCTTC.

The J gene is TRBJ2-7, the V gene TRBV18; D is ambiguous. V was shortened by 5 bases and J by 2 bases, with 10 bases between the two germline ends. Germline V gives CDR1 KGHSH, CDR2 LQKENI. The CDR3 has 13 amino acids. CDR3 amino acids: CASSTFDTYEQYF. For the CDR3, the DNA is TGTGCCAGCTCAACCTTTGACACCTACGAGCAGTACTTC.

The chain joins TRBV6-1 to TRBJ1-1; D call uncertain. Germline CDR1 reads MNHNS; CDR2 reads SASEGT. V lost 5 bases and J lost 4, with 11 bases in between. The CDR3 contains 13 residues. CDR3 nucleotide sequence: TGTGCCAGCAGTTCTGAGGGTTCCACTGAAGCTTTCTTT. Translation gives CASSSEGSTEAFF.

The CDR3 here is CASSYTDRPLDTEAFF. DNA for the CDR3: TGTGCCAGCAGTTACACGGACAGGCCCTTGGACACTGAAGCTTTCTTT. The chain employs TRBV6-6 and TRBJ1-1; 7 nucleotides line up with TRBD1. This CDR3 spans 16 amino acids. The germline gives CDR1 MNHNY, CDR2 SVGAGI (reference sequence). After removal of 2 bases from V and 3 bases from J, the junction contained 9 bases not matched to a gene.

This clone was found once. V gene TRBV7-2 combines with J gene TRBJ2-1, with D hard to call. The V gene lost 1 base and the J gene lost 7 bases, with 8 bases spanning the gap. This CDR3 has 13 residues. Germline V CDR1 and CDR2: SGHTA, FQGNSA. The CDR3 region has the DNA TGTGCCAGCAGCTTAGTTTCCCGGAATGAGCAGTTCTTC. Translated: CASSLVSRNEQFF.

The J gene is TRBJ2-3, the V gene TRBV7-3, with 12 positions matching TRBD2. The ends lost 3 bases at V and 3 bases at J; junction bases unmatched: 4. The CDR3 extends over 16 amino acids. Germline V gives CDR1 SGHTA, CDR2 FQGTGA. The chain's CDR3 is CASSLTSGGLTDTQYF. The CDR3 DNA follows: TGTGCCAGCAGCTTGACTAGCGGGGGCTTAACAGATACGCAGTATTTT.

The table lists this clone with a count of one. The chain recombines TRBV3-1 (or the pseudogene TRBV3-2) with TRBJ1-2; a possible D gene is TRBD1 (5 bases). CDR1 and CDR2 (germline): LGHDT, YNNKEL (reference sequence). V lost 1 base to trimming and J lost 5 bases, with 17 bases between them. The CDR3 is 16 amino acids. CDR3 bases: TGTGCCAGCAGCCAAGCCAGAAGGTCCAGGGCGTATGGCTACACCTTC. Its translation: CASSQARRSRAYGYTF.

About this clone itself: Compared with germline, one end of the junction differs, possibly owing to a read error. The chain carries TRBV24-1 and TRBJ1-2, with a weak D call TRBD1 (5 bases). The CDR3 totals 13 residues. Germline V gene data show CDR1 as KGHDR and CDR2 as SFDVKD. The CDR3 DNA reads TGTGCCACAAGTGGGGGAGAGTCCTATGGCTACACCTTC. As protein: CATSGGESYGYTF.

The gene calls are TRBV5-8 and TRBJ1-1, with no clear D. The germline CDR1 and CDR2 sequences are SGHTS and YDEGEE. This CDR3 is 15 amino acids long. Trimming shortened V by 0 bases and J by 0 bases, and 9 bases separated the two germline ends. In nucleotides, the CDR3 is TGTGCCAGCAGCTTGGCTTACAGACTGAACACTGAAGCTTTCTTT. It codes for CASSLAYRLNTEAFF.